These 32 T cell receptor beta chains were sequenced from one sample in a study of siplizumab effects on memory and regulatory T cells. Method: immunoSEQ multiplex PCR; TCRdb's copy keeps in-frame clones and lacks some. The table shows 70,000 to 95,000 clones, with 75% to 90% occurring only once. The material sequenced was CD4+ T cells sorted from blood. The receptors were gathered from a human donor in good health.

This clone appeared a few times. The genes are TRBV18 and TRBJ1-5, with TRBD1 matching over 8 bases. The CDR3 sequence is 15 residues long. V shed 3 bases, J shed 7 bases, and the junction held 8 bases outside the gene matches. CDR1 KGHSH and CDR2 LQKENI come from the germline V gene. CDR3 loop: CASSPVRGQLQPQHF. The CDR3 region has the DNA TGTGCCAGCTCACCGGTCAGGGGGCAGTTGCAGCCCCAGCATTTT.

This chain connects TRBV19 to TRBJ1-3, with D unclear. Between the trimmed V and J ends, which lost 9 bases and 2 bases, there was a span of 14 bases. The CDR3 runs to 14 residues. Germline CDR1 reads LNHDA; CDR2 reads SQIVND (reference sequence). Written as DNA, the CDR3 is TGTGCCAGCATCTCGGCCAGGCCTGGAAACACCATATATTTT. As protein: CASISARPGNTIYF.

This chain uses TRBV27 with TRBJ2-1; TRBD2 agrees at 7 bases. CDR1 and CDR2 (germline): MNHEY, SMNVEV (reference sequence). V was pared by 5 bases and J by 3 bases, with 7 bases of the junction left unmatched. The CDR3 has 15 amino acids. CDR3 in DNA: TGTGCCAGCAGTCTCTCTAGCGGTCGCTACAATGAGCAGTTCTTC. Amino acids: CASSLSSGRYNEQFF.

The chain couples TRBV29-1 to TRBJ1-2, with TRBD1 matching over 9 bases. Germline V gene data show CDR1 as SQVTM and CDR2 as ANQGSEA. Trimming at V came to 2 bases and at J to 3 bases, leaving 7 bases not matched to a gene. There are 15 residues in the CDR3. The CDR3 here is CSVEKSGTGYYGYTF. In DNA form, the CDR3 reads TGCAGCGTTGAAAAGTCGGGGACAGGGTACTATGGCTACACCTTC.

The chain has TRBV28 and TRBJ2-7; no definite D call. Germline V lookup: CDR1 MDHEN, CDR2 SYDVKM. The CDR3 runs 13 residues. V was clipped by 3 bases and J by 5 bases, with 11 bases between them. CDR3 nucleotides: TGTGCCAGCAGTTTCCCTCCTACTAACGAGCAGTACTTC. Amino acid sequence: CASSFPPTNEQYF.

This chain joins TRBV6-5 and TRBJ1-2; D unresolved. Germline CDR1 is MNHEY and CDR2 is SVGAGI. V lost 6 bases, J lost 4 bases, and 9 bases lay in between. This CDR3 comprises 12 residues. The DNA for the CDR3 is TGTGCCAGCAGACGGGCTCTCTATGGCTACACCTTC. Translating it yields CASRRALYGYTF.

The chain has TRBV7-3 and TRBJ1-2; D uncertain. Trimming took off 2 bases at V and 8 bases at J, with 12 bases between the two ends. The CDR3 spans 13 residues. Germline CDR1 SGHTA, CDR2 FQGTGA. The CDR3 DNA reads TGTGCCAGCAGCTTACAGCTCGGGGAAGGCTACACCTTC. Translation gives CASSLQLGEGYTF.

The CDR3: CASSFLQGARTGELFF. DNA for the CDR3: TGTGCCAGCAGCTTTTTACAGGGGGCGCGCACCGGGGAGCTGTTTTTT. The rearrangement joins TRBV11-3 to TRBJ2-2; 9 nucleotides match TRBD1. The germline gives CDR1 SGHNT, CDR2 YENEEA. The V and J ends lost 3 bases and 4 bases, in that order; junction bases with no gene match: 6. The CDR3 loop spans 16 amino acids.

The chain couples TRBV6-6 to TRBJ1-1; 11 bases map to TRBD1. Losses at the gene ends were 5 bases for V and 4 bases for J; bases not matched to a gene: 6. The CDR3 is 15 amino acids. The germline V gene encodes CDR1 MNHNY and CDR2 SVGAGI (reference sequence). CDR3 in DNA: TGTGCCAGCAGTATAACCGGGACAGGGGGCACTGAAGCTTTCTTT. Translation gives CASSITGTGGTEAFF.

This rearrangement joins TRBV6-5 to TRBJ2-2, with D perhaps TRBD2 (5 bases). This CDR3 comprises 14 residues. V gave up 6 bases and J gave up 8 bases, with 16 bases separating them. Germline CDR1 and CDR2: MNHEY and SVGAGI. CDR3 coding DNA: TGTGCCAGCAGCCCGAGGGCTTCCCGGGGGGAGCTGTTTTTT. Translation gives CASSPRASRGELFF.

This clone was detected once. The rearrangement joins TRBV10-3 to TRBJ1-5, with D maybe TRBD1 (6 bases). With 11 bases removed from V and 0 bases from J, the gap between germline ends came to 20 bases. Germline values: CDR1 ENHRY, CDR2 SYGVKD. The CDR3 is 16 amino acids. CDR3 region: CAASRGGTYSNQPQHF. The CDR3 bases are TGTGCCGCCTCGAGAGGGGGAACTTATAGCAATCAGCCCCAGCATTTT.

The gene calls are TRBV30 and TRBJ1-1; 8 bases match TRBD1. The CDR3 runs to 13 residues. CDR1 is GTSNPN and CDR2 is SVGIG in the germline V gene (reference sequence). Trimming at V came to 6 bases and at J to 4 bases, leaving 7 bases not matched to a gene. The CDR3 is CACSRDRPTEAFF. The CDR3 bases are TGTGCCTGCTCTCGGGACAGGCCCACTGAAGCTTTCTTT.

This clone was detected a few times. The chain is built from TRBV30 and TRBJ1-1; D ambiguous. The CDR3 sequence is 14 residues long. Trimming removed 3 bases at V and 0 bases at J, with 11 bases between. Germline CDR1 reads GTSNPN; CDR2 reads SVGIG (reference sequence). CDR3 residues: CAWRGRTMNTEAFF. The DNA of the CDR3 is TGTGCCTGGAGAGGGAGGACGATGAACACTGAAGCTTTCTTT.

The CDR3 loop is CASSARAGEYNEQFF. The DNA for the CDR3 is TGTGCCAGCAGTGCTAGGGCGGGAGAGTACAATGAGCAGTTCTTC. The chain is built from TRBV9 and TRBJ2-1, with 7 positions matching TRBD2. The CDR3 consists of 15 residues. Germline loops: CDR1 SGDLS, CDR2 YYNGEE. The trim removed 5 bases at V and 4 bases at J, leaving 9 bases unmatched.

The CDR3 coding sequence is TGTGCCAGCAGTCCCCGGGGCTCGCGAGATACGCAGTATTTT. Protein: CASSPRGSRDTQYF. The chain has TRBV11-3 and TRBJ2-3; either TRBD1 or TRBD2 may supply D (5 bases each). The V end was cut by 6 bases, the J end by 5 bases, with 15 bases between. The V gene's germline CDR1 is SGHNT and CDR2 YENEEA. The CDR3 consists of 14 residues.

V usage is TRBV30 and J usage is TRBJ1-1, with TRBD1 as a possible D gene (5 bases). CDR1 is GTSNPN and CDR2 is SVGIG in the germline V gene (reference sequence). The germline V and J ends were trimmed by 4 bases and 0 bases, with 12 bases remaining between them. The CDR3 length is 14 residues. This CDR3 is CAWTVGRMNTEAFF. The CDR3 nucleotides are TGTGCCTGGACGGTGGGACGGATGAACACTGAAGCTTTCTTT.

The rearrangement joins TRBV19 to TRBJ2-3; tentatively, D is TRBD1 or TRBD2 (5 bases each). Trimming pared 1 base from V and 0 bases from J, leaving 8 bases between. The V gene's germline CDR1 is LNHDA and CDR2 SQIVND (reference sequence). This CDR3 has 15 amino acids. CDR3 loop: CASSIVGGSTDTQYF. The DNA of the CDR3 is TGTGCCAGTAGTATAGTTGGGGGTAGCACAGATACGCAGTATTTT.

V and J are TRBV7-9 and TRBJ2-1, with 14 positions matching TRBD2. Trimming took 4 bases from V and 6 from J; bases not matched to a gene: 5. This CDR3 is built from 16 residues. Germline lookup yields CDR1 SEHNR and CDR2 FQNEAQ (reference sequence). The CDR3 protein is CASSSAGLAGGNEQFF. CDR3 coding DNA: TGTGCCAGCAGCTCCGCTGGACTAGCGGGAGGCAATGAGCAGTTCTTC.

This clone was picked up one time. The gene calls are TRBV19 and TRBJ2-2; tentatively, D is TRBD1 or TRBD2 (5 bases each). Trimming removed 0 bases from V and 2 bases from J, with 10 bases in between. The length of the CDR3 is 16 residues. CDR1 LNHDA and CDR2 SQIVND come from the germline V gene (reference sequence). CDR3 sequence reads: CASSIEGTVNTGELFF. Here the CDR3 DNA reads TGTGCCAGTAGTATAGAGGGGACGGTCAACACCGGGGAGCTGTTTTTT.

CDR3 sequence reads: CASSLSSGISTDTQYF. The DNA for the CDR3 is TGTGCCAGCAGTTTATCGAGCGGGATAAGCACAGATACGCAGTATTTT. The genes are TRBV28 and TRBJ2-3; 7 nucleotides match TRBD2. Germline loops: CDR1 MDHEN, CDR2 SYDVKM. The CDR3 is 16 residues long. V lost 1 base to trimming and J lost 0 bases; unmatched junction nucleotides: 4.

The chain has TRBV29-1 and TRBJ2-2, with unresolved D. The CDR3 consists of 14 residues. Looked up from germline, CDR1 is SQVTM and CDR2 is ANQGSEA. Trimming shortened V by 0 bases and J by 2 bases, and 7 bases separated the two germline ends. The CDR3 loop is CSVEDVLNTGELFF. In DNA form, the CDR3 reads TGCAGCGTTGAAGATGTCCTTAACACCGGGGAGCTGTTTTTT.

The genes are TRBV4-2 and TRBJ2-2; 7 bases are a match to TRBD1. CDR1 LGHNA and CDR2 YNFKEQ come from the germline V gene. Trimming cost V 2 bases and J 3 bases; bases outside gene matches: 9. The CDR3 totals 17 residues. This CDR3 is CASSQPNRGRDTGELFF. Written as DNA, the CDR3 is TGTGCCAGCAGCCAACCGAACAGGGGAAGGGACACCGGGGAGCTGTTTTTT.

This clone has more than one count but fewer than ten. V is TRBV7-9 and J is TRBJ2-5, with D unresolved. Looked up from germline, CDR1 is SEHNR and CDR2 is FQNEAQ (reference sequence). This CDR3 has 11 amino acids. V lost 4 bases to trimming and J lost 4 bases, with 4 bases between them. The DNA for the CDR3 is TGTGCCAGCAGCTACACAGAGACCCAGTACTTC. It specifies CASSYTETQYF.

This chain links TRBV7-2 with TRBJ2-7; 13 bases are a match to TRBD2. This CDR3 is built from 15 residues. Germline values: CDR1 SGHTA, CDR2 FQGNSA. The V and J ends lost 4 bases and 4 bases, in that order; junction bases with no gene match: 4. This CDR3 reads CASSSTGLAGYEQYF. The CDR3 coding sequence is TGTGCCAGCAGCTCGACGGGACTAGCGGGATACGAGCAGTACTTC.

The CDR3 region has the DNA TGTGCCAGCAGTTACTCGTCGGTCACCGAGACCCAGCATTTT. Its translation: CASSYSSVTETQHF. The chain employs TRBV6-5 and TRBJ1-5; D gene unclear. V lost 0 bases, J lost 11 bases, and 14 bases lay in between. The germline gives CDR1 MNHEY, CDR2 SVGAGI. The CDR3 spans 14 residues.

V and J are TRBV30 and TRBJ2-5, with D unclear. The CDR3 is made up of 8 amino acids. V was shortened by 6 bases and J by 10 bases, with 6 bases between the two germline ends. Germline CDR1 GTSNPN, CDR2 SVGIG (reference sequence). The CDR3 spells CACGGQYF. For the CDR3, the DNA is TGTGCCTGTGGCGGCCAGTACTTC.

The CDR3, as DNA: TGTGCCAGCAGCGTGGAAGGGCTCTCTGGAAACACCATATATTTT. This codes for CASSVEGLSGNTIYF. The chain couples TRBV9 to TRBJ1-3, with no clear D. The V and J ends lost 2 bases and 0 bases respectively, with 9 bases between them. The CDR3 is made up of 15 amino acids. CDR1 SGDLS and CDR2 YYNGEE come from the germline V gene.

This clone was observed a few times. The rearrangement links TRBV10-3 to TRBJ1-5, with TRBD1 matching over 7 bases. The CDR3 contains 14 residues. J was trimmed by 7 bases and V by 4 bases; bases with no gene match: 7. Germline lookup yields CDR1 ENHRY and CDR2 SYGVKD. The CDR3 is CAISVGEGAQPQHF. CDR3 DNA sequence: TGTGCCATCAGTGTAGGGGAGGGGGCACAGCCCCAGCATTTT.

The genes are TRBV6-1 and TRBJ2-1; 7 nucleotides match TRBD2. Per germline, CDR1 MNHNS and CDR2 SASEGT. Trimming cost V 8 bases and J 3 bases; bases outside gene matches: 4. This CDR3 has 13 amino acids. As DNA, the CDR3 is TGTGCCAGCCGGGACTACCTCTACAATGAGCAGTTCTTC. It specifies CASRDYLYNEQFF.

The J gene is TRBJ2-1, the V gene TRBV5-5; D perhaps matches TRBD1 (6 bases). Germline V lookup: CDR1 SGHKS, CDR2 YYEKEE (reference sequence). The V and J ends lost 2 bases and 0 bases respectively, with 15 bases between them. The CDR3 spans 17 residues. CDR3 in amino acids: CASSLTPTGNSYNEQFF. CDR3 DNA sequence: TGTGCCAGCAGCTTAACACCGACAGGCAACTCCTACAATGAGCAGTTCTTC.

This sequence joins TRBV5-4 and TRBJ2-7; 10 nucleotides line up with TRBD2. Germline V gene sequence: CDR1 SGHNT, CDR2 YYREEE (reference sequence). After removal of 6 bases from V and 5 bases from J, the junction contained 11 bases not matched to a gene. CDR3 length: 15 amino acids. The CDR3 DNA follows: TGTGCCAGCACCCCCCATACTAGCGGGGCCGACGAGCAGTACTTC. Its protein is CASTPHTSGADEQYF.

The chain has TRBV6-1 and TRBJ2-4, with 10 nucleotides matching TRBD2. Germline assignment: CDR1 MNHNS and CDR2 SASEGT. There are 14 residues in the CDR3. Losses at the gene ends were 6 bases for V and 10 bases for J; bases not matched to a gene: 9. The CDR3 coding sequence is TGTGCCAGCAGACCAACTAGCGGGGTAGGAATTCAGTACTTC. It encodes CASRPTSGVGIQYF.